This paragraph reports one T cell receptor (beta chain). Antigen specificity is unknown. The sample comes from a study of cytomegalovirus exposure and HLA in healthy donors. The V and J ends lost 4 bases and 5 bases respectively, with 15 bases between them. Germline V gives CDR1 LNHDA, CDR2 SQIVND (reference sequence). CDR3 length: 14 amino acids. Primers: 60 Vbeta forward and 13 Jbeta reverse. Generated by immunoSEQ multiplex PCR, the TCRdb table keeps only in-frame clones and is missing some. The data contain about 95,000 clones, around four fifths of them singletons. Findings and limits, study-wide: Equally common other TCR beta chains were less clonally expanded than HLA-associated ones, a later analysis found. Several of the most significant clusters were apparently associated with common viral pathogens in a later analysis.

This rearrangement joins TRBV19 to TRBJ2-7; tentative D call: TRBD1 (6 bases). This clonotype was obtained from a woman aged 40 to 50 in good health and CMV-seronegative. Sequenced: PBMCs. The CDR3 nucleotides read TGTGCCAGTAGTACACAGGGTTCTATGAACGAGCAGTACTTC. Protein: CASSTQGSMNEQYF.